This T cell receptor (beta chain) emerged from a study of T cell repertoires in cytomegalovirus infection (dated by TCRdb to the late 2010s). With respect to the entire study: Because public TCR beta signatures pointed to carriage of CMV infection together with the matching HLA type, the HLA type of each donor mattered for the analysis. General findings and caveats noted by the study authors: In both this cohort and an independent approximately 370-donor cohort, the cumulative frequency of public TCR beta family members distinguished carriers of CMV infection plus the relevant HLA type. The ex vivo response was dominated by HLA-C-restricted CMV-specific TCR beta clonotypes, which also provided the single most frequent clonotype in two of eight donors.

This clonotype was recorded many times. Which antigen it targets is not known. No much larger clonotype is one base removed from it; base qualities were not supplied. Sequencing was carried out with an Illumina HiSeq 1500. TCRdb handled the public reads itself, with Q25 trimming in fastp and clone calling in MiXCR, and kept productive beta chains. Records with the same CDR3 protein are collapsed into one entry carrying the most frequent genes and DNA. This sample gives more than 350,000 distinct CDR3 sequences in total; 30% to 40% of them show up just once. Around 13% of the sample comes from the top ten. The V end loses 3 bases and the J end loses 5 bases, and a stretch of 10 bases separates them. Including the terminal cysteine and phenylalanine, the CDR3 comprises 13 residues. The entry retains the CDR3 DNA only, 39 bases that are in frame from base 1.

The receptor comes from a human donor in good health (CMV status not recorded). Some clones in this sample may be carry-over from other donors' samples. Sequencing input: PBMCs. Here the chain combines TRBV12-3 or TRBV12-4 and TRBJ2-5; there is no confident call for the D gene. CDR3 reads: CASSFGPRETQYF. The DNA sequence is given as TGTGCCAGCAGTTTCGGGCCGAGGGAGACCCAGTACTTC.